These 5 T cell receptor beta chains originate from one sample sequenced in a study of T-cell memory formation after mild COVID-19. TCRdb reprocessed the 5' RACE reads via MiXCR and lists one record per CDR3 protein. The table includes about 560,000 distinct CDR3 sequences, roughly 20% detected once. Sequenced input: PBMCs or a T cell subset sorted from them (not recorded which). All receptors derive from an adult woman who had mild COVID-19 (a few samples of this study predate the infection). Cell type and time point are not known.

The rearrangement links TRBV4-3 to TRBJ2-2; no reliable D call. This CDR3 region has 15 residues. V lost 1 base and J lost 1, with 7 bases in between. Germline assignment: CDR1 LGHNA and CDR2 YSLEER. The CDR3 DNA reads TGCGCCAGCAGCCAAGGCTGGAAGAACACCGGGGAGCTGTTTTTT. Translated: CASSQGWKNTGELFF.

This rearrangement joins TRBV14 to TRBJ1-1; TRBD1 matches at 8 bases. There are 16 residues in the CDR3. Per the germline V gene, CDR1 is SGHDN and CDR2 is FVKESK. With V trimmed by 0 bases and J by 2 bases, 5 bases remained unmatched. DNA of the CDR3: TGTGCCAGCAGCCAAGACAGGGGGCGAATAAACACTGAAGCTTTCTTT. It translates to CASSQDRGRINTEAFF.

This clonotype has ten or more counts. CDR3 in amino acids: CASRKGGQPQHF. DNA for the CDR3: TGTGCCAGCAGAAAGGGGGGTCAGCCCCAGCATTTT. J is TRBJ1-5 and V is TRBV12-3 or TRBV12-4; maybe TRBD1 (6 bases). This CDR3 has 12 residues. V was trimmed by 6 bases and J by 6 bases, leaving 9 bases between them.

V gene TRBV20-1 combines with J gene TRBJ2-7; the D gene is possibly TRBD1 (6 bases). The CDR3 has 15 residues. Germline lookup yields CDR1 DFQATT and CDR2 SNEGSKA (reference sequence). Trimming shortened V by 4 bases and J by 2 bases, and 18 bases separated the two germline ends. CDR3 sequence (DNA): TGCAGTGCTACCCCGGACAGCGGTATGCCCTACGAGCAGTACTTC. Translated: CSATPDSGMPYEQYF.

The chain employs TRBV4-2 and TRBJ1-6, with D possibly TRBD1 on 5 matching bases. From germline, CDR1 is LGHNA and CDR2 YNFKEQ. V lost 4 bases to trimming and J lost 0 bases, with 13 bases between them. The CDR3 loop spans 17 amino acids. The CDR3 region is CASSRPGSSSYNSPLHF. As DNA, the CDR3 is TGTGCCAGCAGCCGCCCAGGGTCTAGCTCCTATAATTCACCCCTCCACTTT.